This is a list of T cell receptor beta chains from one sample in a study of monozygotic twins with inflammatory bowel disease. Reanalyzing the 5' RACE reads, TCRdb keeps one entry per CDR3 protein, without DNA. Its table records approximately 300,000 distinct CDR3 sequences. Sequencing was carried out using blood. The receptors come from a human donor with ulcerative colitis or Crohn's disease, or a healthy co-twin of an affected twin (not recorded which). The CDR3 runs from the conserved cysteine through the conserved F or W. The order of the fields is V gene, J gene, CDR3 protein.

TRBV4-1	TRBJ1-1	CASSPGGATEAFF
TRBV5-4	TRBJ1-6	CASSLDGAGSYNSPLHF
TRBV20-1	TRBJ1-1	CSAPKQPNTKAFF
TRBV6-5	TRBJ2-7	CASSYRDRGTYEQYF
TRBV12-3/TRBV12-4	TRBJ1-1	CASSSDRSTEAFF
TRBV14	TRBJ2-6	CASSRGGSSGANVLTF
TRBV11-2	TRBJ1-4	CASSQRDRRKEKLFF
TRBV12-3/TRBV12-4	TRBJ1-1	CASSFSRMNTEAFF
TRBV20-1	TRBJ2-7	CSARDLGRLGGTYEQYF
TRBV5-5	TRBJ2-2	CASSLGPTNTGELFF
TRBV27	TRBJ2-3	CASSLYFSGGPYTQYF
TRBV4-3	TRBJ2-7	CASSQDGQGVLEQYF
TRBV4-3	TRBJ1-2	CASSQDRGGGYTF
TRBV5-1	TRBJ2-3	CASGPRTGAGDTQYF
TRBV20-1	TRBJ2-1	CSARVPGPSSEQFF
TRBV4-3	TRBJ2-5	CASSNGGQAPSETQYF
TRBV4-3	TRBJ2-3	CASGLVGTGAPDTQYF
TRBV7-2	TRBJ2-1	CASSLAGGDYNEQFF
TRBV5-6	TRBJ2-2	CASSSGLAGVNTGELFF
TRBV18	TRBJ2-1	CASSARAALGYGDEQFF